Shown below are 5 T cell receptor beta chains from a single sample sequenced in a study of PD-L1 blockade in urothelial cancer. Repertoires were generated with immunoSEQ multiplex PCR, while TCRdb's copy carries only in-frame clones and drops some. The sample lists tens of thousands of clones; 75% to 85% were seen once. Time point noted: peripheral blood 6 weeks after treatment start. Sequencing was performed on PBMCs, taken around atezolizumab (anti-PD-L1) treatment. The receptors here all came from a man between 65 and 79 years old with urothelial cancer.

With respect to this clone: A much larger clone sits a single nucleotide away, making a read error possible. Distinct nucleotide sequences in the sample also encode this CDR3. V and J are TRBV7-9 and TRBJ2-7; D is uncertain. The CDR3 is made up of 13 amino acids. The ends were cut back, 1 base at V and 2 bases at J, with 6 bases in the middle. Germline values: CDR1 SEHNR, CDR2 FQNEAQ (reference sequence). The CDR3 sequence is CASSLGGTYEQYF. The CDR3, as DNA: TGTGCCAGCAGCTTAGGCGGAACCTACGAGCAGTACTTC.

This clone was counted between two and nine times. V gene TRBV7-9 combines with J gene TRBJ2-7, with D possibly matching TRBD2 (6 bases). The CDR3 is 15 residues long. The V gene's germline CDR1 is SEHNR and CDR2 FQNEAQ (reference sequence). The V end was cut by 8 bases, the J end by 0 bases, with 17 bases between. The CDR3 DNA follows: TGTGCCAGCTCGGGAGAGGGCACCATCTCCTACGAGCAGTACTTC. Translating it yields CASSGEGTISYEQYF.

This chain links TRBV6-6 with TRBJ2-7; TRBD2 might be the D (5 bases). This CDR3 is built from 12 residues. The ends were cut back, 6 bases at V and 7 bases at J, with 13 bases in the middle. Germline CDR1 and CDR2: MNHNY and SVGAGI (reference sequence). CDR3 nucleotide sequence: TGTGCCAGCAGCCTAAAGGACTCAGAGCAGTACTTC. Translated: CASSLKDSEQYF.

The chain uses TRBV14 and TRBJ2-1; 7 bases match TRBD2. Germline lookup yields CDR1 SGHDN and CDR2 FVKESK. This CDR3 comprises 20 residues. V shed 1 base, J shed 0 bases, and the junction held 15 bases outside the gene matches. The CDR3 bases are TGTGCCAGCAGCCAAGCCTTAAAGGCTAGCGGCAGAAGCTCCTACAATGAGCAGTTCTTC. It translates to CASSQALKASGRSSYNEQFF.

The V and J genes are TRBV29-1 and TRBJ2-5; TRBD2 matches at 7 bases. CDR3 length: 12 amino acids. Losses at the gene ends were 4 bases for V and 5 bases for J; bases not matched to a gene: 4. Germline lookup yields CDR1 SQVTM and CDR2 ANQGSEA. The CDR3 sequence is CSVGGGSETQYF. In DNA form, the CDR3 reads TGCAGCGTTGGGGGGGGATCGGAGACCCAGTACTTC.